The 5 T cell receptor beta chains listed next were all sequenced from one sample in a study of T-cell reconstitution after alpha-beta-depleted transplantation in children. Preparation of the TCRbeta library used unique molecular identifiers. MiXCR was run by TCRdb on the PCR reads, yielding one entry per CDR3 protein. Of over 150,000 distinct CDR3 sequences listed, about 6.6% are singletons. The starting material was PBMCs, obtained before TCRalphabeta/CD19-depleted stem cell transplant. The receptors were gathered from a boy aged 2 to 10 with acute lymphoblastic leukemia, due to receive a stem cell transplant.

This clonotype was recorded a few times. The chain is built from TRBV28 and TRBJ1-1; D may be TRBD1 (6 bases). The CDR3 contains 15 residues. Germline V gene data show CDR1 as MDHEN and CDR2 as SYDVKM. Trimming took 6 bases from V and 1 from J, leaving 15 bases between them. The CDR3 DNA reads as TGTGCCAGCAGCCGCTCAACAGGGCCGAACACTGAAGCTTTCTTT. This gives the protein CASSRSTGPNTEAFF.

Ten or more counts support this clonotype. This chain uses TRBV28 with TRBJ2-2; 10 bases match TRBD1. This CDR3 contains 16 residues. CDR1 is MDHEN and CDR2 is SYDVKM in the germline V gene. V shed 1 base, J shed 7 bases, and the junction held 6 bases outside the gene matches. CDR3 residues: CASSLFRDRGDGELFF. DNA of the CDR3: TGTGCCAGCAGTTTATTCCGGGACAGGGGAGACGGGGAGCTGTTTTTT.

This clonotype has at least ten counts. The V call is TRBV29-1, the J call TRBJ1-4; D remains ambiguous. V was pared by 5 bases and J by 0 bases, with 4 bases between. The CDR3 loop spans 12 amino acids. Per the germline V gene, CDR1 is SQVTM and CDR2 is ANQGSEA. The CDR3 DNA sequence: TGCAGCGTTTATGCAACTAATGAAAAACTGTTTTTT. Its protein product is CSVYATNEKLFF.

The rearrangement uses TRBV20-1 and TRBJ1-1; TRBD1 matches 7 bases. This CDR3 comprises 14 residues. V shed 2 bases, J shed 1 base, and the junction held 4 bases outside the gene matches. In germline, CDR1 is DFQATT, CDR2 SNEGSKA (reference sequence). DNA for the CDR3: TGCAGTGCTAGATTCACAGGGGCGAACACTGAAGCTTTCTTT. This codes for CSARFTGANTEAFF.

This chain uses TRBV5-1 with TRBJ2-2; 11 nucleotides agree with TRBD1. V gave up 4 bases and J gave up 6 bases; unmatched junction bases: 5. Germline assignment: CDR1 SGHRS and CDR2 YFSETQ. This CDR3 has 15 residues. DNA of the CDR3: TGCGCCAGCAGCCGGGACAGGGGGAGATCCGGGGAGCTGTTTTTT. It translates to CASSRDRGRSGELFF.